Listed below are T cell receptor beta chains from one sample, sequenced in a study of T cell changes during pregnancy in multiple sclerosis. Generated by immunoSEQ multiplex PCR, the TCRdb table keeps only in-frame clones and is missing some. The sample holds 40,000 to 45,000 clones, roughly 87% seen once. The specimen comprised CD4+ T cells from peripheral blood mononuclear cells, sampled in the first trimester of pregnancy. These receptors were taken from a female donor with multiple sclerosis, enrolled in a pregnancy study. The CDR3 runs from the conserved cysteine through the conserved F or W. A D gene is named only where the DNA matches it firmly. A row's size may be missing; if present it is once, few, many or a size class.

CASRVTGQEGYFNYGYTF	TGCGCCAGCAGAGTTACGGGACAGGAGGGTTACTTTAACTATGGCTACACCTTC	TRBV5-1	TRBJ1-2	TRBD1	.
CASRLARLAVGPEQYF	TGTGCAAGTCGCTTAGCCCGACTAGCGGTGGGGCCCGAGCAGTACTTC	TRBV12-2	TRBJ2-7	.	.
CASTKRLADTQYF	TGTGCCAGCACCAAACGACTTGCGGATACGCAGTATTTT	TRBV6-1	TRBJ2-3	.	.
CASSLPLGEGGYTF	TGTGCCAGCAGCTTGCCCTTGGGAGAAGGCGGCTACACCTTC	TRBV5-6	TRBJ1-2	.	.
CASSVFAESSYNEQFF	TGTGCCAGCAGCGTATTTGCGGAAAGCTCCTACAATGAGCAGTTCTTC	TRBV9	TRBJ2-1	.	.
CASSLVGTGGNEQYF	TGTGCCAGCAGCTTAGTGGGGACAGGGGGCAACGAGCAGTACTTC	TRBV7-9	TRBJ2-7	TRBD1	.
CASSVLQGGNGYTF	TGTGCCAGCAGTGTTCTACAGGGAGGGAATGGCTACACCTTC	TRBV2	TRBJ1-2	.	.
CAISGQDYEQYF	TGTGCCATCAGTGGACAGGACTACGAGCAGTACTTC	TRBV10-3	TRBJ2-7	.	.
CASQLGQGHGYTF	TGTGCCAGTCAACTCGGACAGGGACACGGCTACACCTTC	TRBV19	TRBJ1-2	TRBD1	once
CASSLGVGGKAYEQYF	TGTGCCAGCAGCTTAGGCGTAGGGGGTAAAGCCTACGAGCAGTACTTC	TRBV7-2	TRBJ2-7	.	.
CASSQIDAALAGLYNEQFF	TGCGCCAGCAGTCAAATAGATGCGGCTCTAGCGGGACTCTACAATGAGCAGTTCTTC	TRBV23-1	TRBJ2-1	TRBD2	.
CASSGWTVVGNTIYF	TGTGCCAGCAGCGGATGGACAGTTGTCGGAAACACCATATATTTT	TRBV21-1	TRBJ1-3	.	medium-sized
CASTGGANQPQHF	TGTGCCAGCACTGGGGGGGCCAATCAGCCCCAGCATTTT	TRBV6-1	TRBJ1-5	.	.
CASSSRAGLRGDTQYF	TGTGCCAGCAGCTCGCGGGCAGGACTACGGGGAGATACGCAGTATTTT	TRBV7-9	TRBJ2-3	.	.
CSVRGTIAPDEQFF	TGCAGCGTTAGAGGGACTATCGCGCCGGATGAGCAGTTCTTC	TRBV29-1	TRBJ2-1	TRBD2	.